This T cell receptor (beta chain) comes out of a study of OX40 agonist ivuxolimab in advanced cancers. Study in general: While on treatment, patients had intravenous ivuxolimab at 0.01 to 10 mg/kg every 2 weeks. Participants averaged approximately 65 years of age (range about 23 to 80) and were about 85% male. Whole-study results and caveats: The average count of expanded clones was higher among CD8+ T cells than among CD4+.

The V and J ends lost 3 bases and 4 bases, in that order; junction bases with no gene match: 7. The CDR3 covers 17 residues. Germline CDR1 is MGHRA and CDR2 is YSYEKL. Concerning this clone: The antigen is unknown.

The protocol was immunoSEQ multiplex PCR, while the TCRdb copy is restricted to in-frame clones and leaves out a portion. Seen here are roughly 23,000 clones, about 85% observed once, and the top ten hold more than 35%. This clonotype was sampled from an adult with an advanced solid tumor such as melanoma, head and neck, liver or kidney cancer. The J gene is TRBJ2-3, the V gene TRBV4-1, with 13 bases aligning to TRBD2. The sequences come from CD4+ or CD8+ T cells sorted from blood, collected in a trial of the OX40 agonist ivuxolimab. CDR3 coding DNA: TGCGCCAGCAGCCAGCGGACTAGCGGGGGCGTCTCAGATACGCAGTATTTT. Translation gives CASSQRTSGGVSDTQYF.